This T cell receptor beta chain appears in the sequencing data of a study of blood T cell repertoires in COVID-19. Turning to the study itself: Collection of acute and convalescent COVID-19 samples took place in the United States, Italy and Spain.

V dropped 5 bases and J dropped 1 base, with 18 bases sitting between them. CDR1 and CDR2 (germline): MNHEY, SMNVEV (reference sequence). This CDR3 is built from 17 residues. Using immunoSEQ multiplex PCR, the repertoire was profiled, and TCRdb retains in-frame clones only, with some absent. The data show about 120,000 clones, 80% to 90% seen once. The sequenced sample consisted of peripheral blood. The chain is built from TRBV27 and TRBJ2-1, with D hard to call. This sequence originates from a human donor with acute or convalescent COVID-19. The donor label of this sample is uncertain. The CDR3 region is CASSLRSPSHSYNEQFF. CDR3 in DNA: TGTGCCAGCAGTCTACGGAGCCCTAGTCATTCCTACAATGAGCAGTTCTTC.